The T cell receptor beta chain described here comes from a study of blood T cell repertoires in COVID-19. At the level of the study: T cells, B-cell-depleted T cells, or PBMCs provided the cDNA or gDNA that served as material.

Across over 20 US areas, participants ranged in age from 18 to 89 years. Clinical history reported by participants formed the basis on which cohorts were assigned. Trimming stripped 5 bases from V and 3 bases from J, with 11 bases between. The length of the CDR3 is 13 residues. Germline loops: CDR1 LGHDT, CDR2 YNNKEL (reference sequence). This clone was recorded only once. Here immunoSEQ multiplex PCR was the method, and the copy in TCRdb shows in-frame clones only, minus some. This sample has about 220,000 clones, with roughly four fifths found just once. The sequenced sample was PBMCs or T cells enriched from blood (not recorded which). This chain uses TRBV3-1 (or the pseudogene TRBV3-2) with TRBJ2-7, with D possibly being TRBD2 (6 bases). The sequence was obtained from a woman in her fifties or sixties who had recovered from COVID-19. The CDR3 spells CASSGDSDYEQYF. CDR3 DNA sequence: TGTGCCAGCAGCGGGGACTCGGACTACGAGCAGTACTTC.